The rows below give T cell receptor beta chains drawn from one sample of a study of monozygotic twins with inflammatory bowel disease. No DNA is given; TCRdb re-called the 5' RACE reads and lists each CDR3 protein once. This table holds 300,000 to 450,000 distinct CDR3 sequences. What was sequenced was blood. Every receptor here comes from a human donor with ulcerative colitis or Crohn's disease, or a healthy co-twin of an affected twin (not recorded which). Each CDR3 is given with its conserved first and last residue. The order of the fields is CDR3 protein, J gene, V gene.

CDR3: CASSLRSGVKGDEKLFF
J: TRBJ1-4
V: TRBV5-5

CDR3: CASSSGTGIDTGELFF
J: TRBJ2-2
V: TRBV5-1

CDR3: CASSPSRDRADNEQFF
J: TRBJ2-1
V: TRBV5-1

CDR3: CASGRDRGYQETQYF
J: TRBJ2-5
V: TRBV6-1

CDR3: CSATDRQGIFYEQYF
J: TRBJ2-7
V: TRBV20-1

CDR3: CASSFRDGATDTQYF
J: TRBJ2-3
V: TRBV5-1

CDR3: CSARYGYSYEQYF
J: TRBJ2-7
V: TRBV20-1

CDR3: CSARGGSNTGELFF
J: TRBJ2-2
V: TRBV20-1

CDR3: CASSIGTAGNTEAFF
J: TRBJ1-1
V: TRBV5-5

CDR3: CASSIAGTYEQYF
J: TRBJ2-7
V: TRBV19

CDR3: CASSFGDRGNSPLHF
J: TRBJ1-6
V: TRBV5-1

CDR3: CASSVDHARENEAFF
J: TRBJ1-1
V: TRBV9

CDR3: CASSEFEHSEAFF
J: TRBJ1-1
V: TRBV6-1

CDR3: CASSPGTSGNTIYF
J: TRBJ1-3
V: TRBV6-1

CDR3: CASSLTGTPSYNEQFF
J: TRBJ2-1
V: TRBV7-3

CDR3: CASVPGGAKGSRNEQFF
J: TRBJ2-1
V: TRBV6-2/TRBV6-3

CDR3: CASSPRTGSTYNEQFF
J: TRBJ2-1
V: TRBV18

CDR3: CASSPDRPYQPQHF
J: TRBJ1-5
V: TRBV6-1

CDR3: CASSVISRQGTSEQFF
J: TRBJ2-1
V: TRBV13

CDR3: CASSLSAGQPQHF
J: TRBJ1-5
V: TRBV28

CDR3: CASSLTTYEQYF
J: TRBJ2-7
V: TRBV7-2

CDR3: CASGAGGPYYNEQFF
J: TRBJ2-1
V: TRBV28

CDR3: CASSLEQGDGNTIYF
J: TRBJ1-3
V: TRBV4-3

CDR3: CASSSGPGQVSGELFF
J: TRBJ2-2
V: TRBV5-1

CDR3: CASSQVGSPNYGYTF
J: TRBJ1-2
V: TRBV3-1

CDR3: CASSMTGVGNTEAFF
J: TRBJ1-1
V: TRBV21-1

CDR3: CASSVESMNTEAFF
J: TRBJ1-1
V: TRBV9

CDR3: CASSFLAGTTYNEQFF
J: TRBJ2-1
V: TRBV5-1

CDR3: CSAREGRGTDTQYF
J: TRBJ2-3
V: TRBV20-1

CDR3: CATSRDIGPGSQYF
J: TRBJ2-5
V: TRBV15

CDR3: CASSQGRQGADTQYF
J: TRBJ2-3
V: TRBV4-3

CDR3: CASRGGLADNEQFF
J: TRBJ2-1
V: TRBV4-1

CDR3: CASSEERVGELFF
J: TRBJ2-2
V: TRBV2

CDR3: CASRELDRGWEKLFF
J: TRBJ1-4
V: TRBV6-1

CDR3: CSARGGLALGAQYF
J: TRBJ2-5
V: TRBV20-1

CDR3: CASSPPLGLHQPQHF
J: TRBJ1-5
V: TRBV4-3

CDR3: CASSLDSSGPSGGIYPSTDTQYF
J: TRBJ2-3
V: TRBV5-1

CDR3: CASSPEMGGPYEQYF
J: TRBJ2-7
V: TRBV5-1

CDR3: CASSYRGPGLETQYF
J: TRBJ2-5
V: TRBV6-2/TRBV6-3

CDR3: CSAPTSGGTSYNEQFF
J: TRBJ2-1
V: TRBV20-1

CDR3: CASSQRQSTDTQYF
J: TRBJ2-3
V: TRBV4-3

CDR3: CATSDFGTAYGYTF
J: TRBJ1-2
V: TRBV24-1

CDR3: CASSSRRNEQFF
J: TRBJ2-1
V: TRBV5-4

CDR3: CASSIVGGNYEQYF
J: TRBJ2-7
V: TRBV19

CDR3: CASSNGGDRYEQYF
J: TRBJ2-7
V: TRBV18

CDR3: CASSLGQGRVNTEAFF
J: TRBJ1-1
V: TRBV18

CDR3: CSVVLGSASNQPQHF
J: TRBJ1-5
V: TRBV29-1

CDR3: CASSPGAGAYNEQFF
J: TRBJ2-1
V: TRBV5-1

CDR3: CSARGTSAGEQYF
J: TRBJ2-7
V: TRBV20-1

CDR3: CASSSPGLYQGETQYF
J: TRBJ2-5
V: TRBV27

CDR3: CSARVSANYNEQFF
J: TRBJ2-1
V: TRBV20-1

CDR3: CASSWDRATAFF
J: TRBJ1-1
V: TRBV6-6

CDR3: CASSLTGGNTIYF
J: TRBJ1-3
V: TRBV27

CDR3: CASRRVRDQPQHF
J: TRBJ1-5
V: TRBV6-5

CDR3: CASRADGNSPLHF
J: TRBJ1-6
V: TRBV6-2/TRBV6-3

CDR3: CASSYRRALPVYGYTF
J: TRBJ1-2
V: TRBV6-5

CDR3: CASSLEGTEANQPQHF
J: TRBJ1-5
V: TRBV5-1

CDR3: CSARDPDRIYNEQFF
J: TRBJ2-1
V: TRBV20-1

CDR3: CASSTGHSSGYTF
J: TRBJ1-2
V: TRBV6-4